A single sample gave rise to the 6 T cell receptor beta chains below, sequenced in a study of blood T cell repertoires in COVID-19. TCRdb's table, derived via immunoSEQ multiplex PCR, lists solely in-frame clones and lacks some. The sample holds about 480,000 clones, 88% seen once. The source material was PBMCs or T cells enriched from blood (not recorded which). These receptors came from a woman aged 35 to 49 who had recovered from COVID-19.

The V call is TRBV29-1, the J call TRBJ2-1, with 9 positions matching TRBD2. After removal of 7 bases from V and 3 bases from J, the junction contained 7 bases not matched to a gene. The CDR3 contains 14 residues. Germline loops: CDR1 SQVTM, CDR2 ANQGSEA. In DNA form, the CDR3 reads TGCAGCGCCGATAGGACTAGCGACTACAATGAGCAGTTCTTC. Translation gives CSADRTSDYNEQFF.

The V call is TRBV19, the J call TRBJ2-5; TRBD1 matches at 7 bases. The V segment lost 3 bases and the J segment 5 bases; nucleotides outside the gene matches: 3. Germline CDR1 is LNHDA and CDR2 is SQIVND (reference sequence). The CDR3 is 13 residues long. The DNA of the CDR3 is TGTGCCAGTAGTATGGCGGACAGGGAGACCCAGTACTTC. Its translation is CASSMADRETQYF.

The chain uses TRBV6-6 and TRBJ1-5; D not resolved. The CDR3 has 15 amino acids. V was trimmed by 4 bases and J by 0 bases, leaving 10 bases between them. Germline assignment: CDR1 MNHNY and CDR2 SVGAGI (reference sequence). The CDR3 coding sequence is TGTGCCAGCAGTTCCTCAGGACTTAGCAATCAGCCCCAGCATTTT. Its translation is CASSSSGLSNQPQHF.

V and J are TRBV4-3 and TRBJ2-5, with TRBD2 matching over 9 bases. The CDR3 spans 18 residues. The ends lost 0 bases at V and 4 bases at J; junction bases unmatched: 12. Germline assignment: CDR1 LGHNA and CDR2 YSLEER. CDR3 protein: CASSQDGWASGVGETQYF. The CDR3 nucleotides read TGCGCCAGCAGCCAAGATGGGTGGGCTAGCGGGGTAGGAGAGACCCAGTACTTC.

The V gene is TRBV5-1, the J gene TRBJ2-5, with 9 bases aligning to TRBD2. Germline lookup yields CDR1 SGHRS and CDR2 YFSETQ. The CDR3 loop spans 16 amino acids. V was pared by 4 bases and J by 2 bases, with 9 bases of the junction left unmatched. CDR3 protein: CASSQLTSGDQETQYF. In DNA, the CDR3 is TGCGCCAGCAGCCAACTGACTAGCGGCGATCAAGAGACCCAGTACTTC.

The chain links TRBV19 to TRBJ2-1; the match to TRBD2 covers 8 bases. V shed 7 bases, J shed 6 bases, and the junction held 11 bases outside the gene matches. The CDR3 runs to 15 residues. Looked up from germline, CDR1 is LNHDA and CDR2 is SQIVND (reference sequence). The CDR3 DNA reads as TGTGCCAGTACCCCTTCAGGACTAGCCGGCAATGAGCAGTTCTTC. It specifies CASTPSGLAGNEQFF.